The rows below give T cell receptor beta chains drawn from one sample of a study of early T cells in non-severe SARS-CoV-2 infection. TCRdb reprocessed the 5' RACE reads with MiXCR, giving one entry per CDR3 protein. Among approximately 99,000 distinct CDR3 sequences listed, 12% were seen once. Material: whole blood. The receptor set was obtained from an adult who was a healthcare worker with PCR-confirmed SARS-CoV-2 infection or an uninfected control (not recorded which). Each CDR3 is given with its conserved first and last residue. D genes are given only for firm matches. Some rows mark clone size as missing; the rest say once, few, many or name a class of expanded clone.

V,D,size,J,DNA,CDR3
TRBV28,NA,few,TRBJ1-2,TGTGCCGTAACCCAGCCGGGCTATGGCTACACCTTC,CAVTQPGYGYTF
TRBV30,NA,few,TRBJ1-1,TGTGCCTGGAGTCTACAGCGAATCTCGAACACTGAAGCTTTCTTT,CAWSLQRISNTEAFF
TRBV15,NA,NA,TRBJ1-1,TGTGCCACCAGCAGAGATAGCGTTCAGAAGGAACAGAACACTGAAGCTTTCTTT,CATSRDSVQKEQNTEAFF
TRBV5-8,TRBD2,NA,TRBJ2-3,TGTGCCAGCAGCTTTCGGATAGCGGGAGGCACAGATACGCAGTATTTT,CASSFRIAGGTDTQYF
TRBV11-3,NA,few,TRBJ2-7,TGTGCCAGCAGCTTATGGCAATGGAGCTCCAGGGTAGAAGAGCAGTACTTC,CASSLWQWSSRVEEQYF
TRBV7-4,NA,many,TRBJ2-7,TGTGCCAGCAGCTGCGACAGGAGCTCCTACGAGCAGTACTTC,CASSCDRSSYEQYF
TRBV10-3,NA,NA,TRBJ2-1,TGTGCCATCAGTGACCGACGAGAGGGCGCGGCTGTTGAGCAGTTCTTC,CAISDRREGAAVEQFF
TRBV3-1,TRBD1,few,TRBJ1-6,TGTGCCAGCAGCCAACGGGACAGAGATTCACCCCTCCACTTT,CASSQRDRDSPLHF
TRBV6-5,TRBD1,many,TRBJ1-2,TGTGCCAGCAGTTACCCTGGACAGGGGCAAAGTGGCTACACCTTC,CASSYPGQGQSGYTF
TRBV6-2/TRBV6-3,TRBD2,NA,TRBJ2-1,TGTGCCAGCAGTTACTCGATAGCGGGGGGGCCCAATGAGCAGTTCTTC,CASSYSIAGGPNEQFF
TRBV20-1,TRBD2,many,TRBJ2-1,TGCAGTGCCGCTACGCCTAGCGGGAGAGGTCGGAGTGAGCAGTTCTTC,CSAATPSGRGRSEQFF